Listed here are 3 T cell receptor beta chains from one sample, sequenced in a study of blood T cell repertoires in COVID-19. Repertoires were generated with immunoSEQ multiplex PCR, while TCRdb's copy carries only in-frame clones and drops some. The sample lists 320,000 or so clones, roughly 87% occurring once. The material sequenced was PBMCs or T cells enriched from blood (not recorded which). All receptors derive from a woman aged 25 to 39 who had recovered from COVID-19.

This clone was found once. The CDR3 DNA reads TGTGCCAGCAGCCAAGGGGGGGGCGGGAACACTGAAGCTTTCTTT. As protein: CASSQGGGGNTEAFF. This chain joins TRBV3-1 (or the pseudogene TRBV3-2) and TRBJ1-1, with D possibly matching TRBD1 (6 bases). This CDR3 is built from 15 residues. Trimming stripped 1 base from V and 1 base from J, with 10 bases between. The germline V gene encodes CDR1 LGHDT and CDR2 YNNKEL (reference sequence).

V gene TRBV29-1 combines with J gene TRBJ2-2; 7 nucleotides agree with TRBD1. V was pared by 1 base and J by 2 bases, with 7 bases of the junction left unmatched. This CDR3 comprises 16 residues. CDR1 and CDR2 from the germline V gene are SQVTM and ANQGSEA. Written as DNA, the CDR3 is TGCAGCGTTGAAGGAGGGAGACAGGGTAACACCGGGGAGCTGTTTTTT. Translation gives CSVEGGRQGNTGELFF.

This clone has more than one count but fewer than ten. The chain links TRBV5-6 to TRBJ2-7; D is possibly TRBD2 (6 bases). CDR1 is SGHDT and CDR2 is YYEEEE in the germline V gene. The V end was cut by 6 bases, the J end by 0 bases, with 16 bases between. This CDR3 is 15 amino acids long. DNA for the CDR3: TGTGCCAGCACTTCAGCCGGGAGTGGCTCCTACGAGCAGTACTTC. Translating gives CASTSAGSGSYEQYF.